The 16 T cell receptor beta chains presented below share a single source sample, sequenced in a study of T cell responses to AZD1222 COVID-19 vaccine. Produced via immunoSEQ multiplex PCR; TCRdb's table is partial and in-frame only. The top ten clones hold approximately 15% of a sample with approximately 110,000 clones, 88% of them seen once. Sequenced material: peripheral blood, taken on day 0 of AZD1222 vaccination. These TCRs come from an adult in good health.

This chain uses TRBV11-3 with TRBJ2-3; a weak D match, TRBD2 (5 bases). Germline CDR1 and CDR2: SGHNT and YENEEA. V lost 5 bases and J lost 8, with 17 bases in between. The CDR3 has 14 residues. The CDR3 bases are TGTGCCAGCAGCCCTAAATGGACTCCAATTACGCAGTATTTT. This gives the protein CASSPKWTPITQYF.

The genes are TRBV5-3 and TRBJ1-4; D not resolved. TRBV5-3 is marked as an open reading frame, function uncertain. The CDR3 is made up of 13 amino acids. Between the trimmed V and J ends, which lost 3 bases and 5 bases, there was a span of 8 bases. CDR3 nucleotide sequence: TGTGCCAGAAGCTACGGACCGAATGAAAAACTGTTTTTT. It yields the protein CARSYGPNEKLFF.

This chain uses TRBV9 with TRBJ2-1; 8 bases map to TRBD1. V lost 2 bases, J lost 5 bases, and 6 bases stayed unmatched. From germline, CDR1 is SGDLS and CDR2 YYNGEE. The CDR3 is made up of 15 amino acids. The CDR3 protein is CASSVSGQVNNEQFF. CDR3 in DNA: TGTGCCAGCAGCGTTTCGGGACAGGTAAACAATGAGCAGTTCTTC.

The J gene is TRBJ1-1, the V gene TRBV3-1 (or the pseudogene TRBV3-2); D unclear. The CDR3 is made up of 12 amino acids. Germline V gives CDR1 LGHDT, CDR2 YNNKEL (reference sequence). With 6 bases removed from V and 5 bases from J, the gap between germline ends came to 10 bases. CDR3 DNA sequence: TGTGCCAGCAGGATAGGTGTAACTGAAGCTTTCTTT. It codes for CASRIGVTEAFF.

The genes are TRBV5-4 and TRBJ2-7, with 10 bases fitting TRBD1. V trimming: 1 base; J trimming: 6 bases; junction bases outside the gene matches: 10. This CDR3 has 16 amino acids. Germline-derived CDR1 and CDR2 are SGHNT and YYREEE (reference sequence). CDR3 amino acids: CASSLRMTGGSSEQYF. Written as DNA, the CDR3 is TGTGCCAGCAGCTTGAGGATGACAGGGGGCTCATCCGAGCAGTACTTC. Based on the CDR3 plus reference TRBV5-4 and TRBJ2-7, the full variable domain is ETGVTQSPTHLIKTRGQQVTLRCSSQSGHNTVSWYQQALGQGPQFIFQYYREEENGRGNFPPRFSGLQFPNYSSELNVNALELDDSALYLCASSLRMTGGSSEQYFGPGTRLTVT.

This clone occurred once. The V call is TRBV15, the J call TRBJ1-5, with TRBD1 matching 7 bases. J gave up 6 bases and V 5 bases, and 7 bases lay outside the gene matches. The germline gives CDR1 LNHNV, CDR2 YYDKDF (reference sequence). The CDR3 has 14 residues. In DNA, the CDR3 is TGTGCCACCAGCGGCACAGGGGAGGGTCAGCCCCAGCATTTT. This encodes CATSGTGEGQPQHF.

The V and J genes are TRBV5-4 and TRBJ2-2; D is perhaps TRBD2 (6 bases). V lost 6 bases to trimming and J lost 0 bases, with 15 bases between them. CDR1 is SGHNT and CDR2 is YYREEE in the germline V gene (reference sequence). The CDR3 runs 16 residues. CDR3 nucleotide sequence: TGTGCCAGCAACTCGCGCCGGGGGTCGAACACCGGGGAGCTGTTTTTT. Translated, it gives CASNSRRGSNTGELFF.

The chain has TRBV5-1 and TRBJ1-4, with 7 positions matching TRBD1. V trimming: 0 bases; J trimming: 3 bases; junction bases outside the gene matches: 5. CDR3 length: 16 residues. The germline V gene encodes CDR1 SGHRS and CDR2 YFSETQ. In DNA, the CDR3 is TGCGCCAGCAGCTTGGGAACAGGGGTGGCTAATGAAAAACTGTTTTTT. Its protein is CASSLGTGVANEKLFF.

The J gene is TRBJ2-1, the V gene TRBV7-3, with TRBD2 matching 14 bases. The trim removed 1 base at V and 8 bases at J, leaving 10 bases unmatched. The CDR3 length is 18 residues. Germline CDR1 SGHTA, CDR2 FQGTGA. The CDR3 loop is CASSLKSGGLAGVDEQFF. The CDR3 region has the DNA TGTGCCAGCAGCTTAAAATCGGGGGGACTAGCGGGAGTTGATGAGCAGTTCTTC.

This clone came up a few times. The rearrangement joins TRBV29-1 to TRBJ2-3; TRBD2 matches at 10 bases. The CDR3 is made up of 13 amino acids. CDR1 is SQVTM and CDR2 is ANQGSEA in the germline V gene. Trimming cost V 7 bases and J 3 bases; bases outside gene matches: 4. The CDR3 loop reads CSAGSGRTDTQYF. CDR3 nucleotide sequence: TGCAGCGCTGGTAGCGGGAGGACAGATACGCAGTATTTT.

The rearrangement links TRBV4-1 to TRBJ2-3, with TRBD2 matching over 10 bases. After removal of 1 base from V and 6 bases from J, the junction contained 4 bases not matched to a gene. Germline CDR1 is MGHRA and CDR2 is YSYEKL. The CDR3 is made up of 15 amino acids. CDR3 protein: CASSQVSGRMDTQYF. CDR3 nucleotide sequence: TGCGCCAGCAGCCAAGTTAGCGGGAGGATGGATACGCAGTATTTT.

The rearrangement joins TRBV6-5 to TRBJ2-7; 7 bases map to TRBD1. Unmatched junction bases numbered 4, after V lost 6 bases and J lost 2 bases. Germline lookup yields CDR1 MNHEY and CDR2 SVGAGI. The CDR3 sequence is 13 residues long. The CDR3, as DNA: TGTGCCAGCAGCTTGGGACAGACCTACGAGCAGTACTTC. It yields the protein CASSLGQTYEQYF.

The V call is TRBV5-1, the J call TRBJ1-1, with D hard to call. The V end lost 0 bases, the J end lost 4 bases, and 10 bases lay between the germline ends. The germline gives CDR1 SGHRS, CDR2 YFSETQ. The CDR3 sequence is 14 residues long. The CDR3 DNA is TGCGCCAGCAGCTTGGAACACCGGGTCACTGAAGCTTTCTTT. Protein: CASSLEHRVTEAFF. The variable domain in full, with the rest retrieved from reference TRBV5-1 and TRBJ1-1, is KAGVTQTPRYLIKTRGQQVTLSCSPISGHRSVSWYQQTPGQGLQFLFEYFSETQRNKGNFPGRFSGRQFSNSRSEMNVSTLELGDSALYLCASSLEHRVTEAFFGQGTRLTVV.

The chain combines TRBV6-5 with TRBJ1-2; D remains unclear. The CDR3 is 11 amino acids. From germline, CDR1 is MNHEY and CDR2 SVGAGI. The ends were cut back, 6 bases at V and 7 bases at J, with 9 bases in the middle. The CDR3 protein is CASRQGSGYTF. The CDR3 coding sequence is TGTGCCAGCAGGCAAGGATCTGGCTACACCTTC.

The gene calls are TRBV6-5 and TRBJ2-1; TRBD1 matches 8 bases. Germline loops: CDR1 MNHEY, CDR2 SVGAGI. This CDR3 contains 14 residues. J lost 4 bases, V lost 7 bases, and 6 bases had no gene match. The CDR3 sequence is CASKPGQEYNEQFF. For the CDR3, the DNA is TGTGCCAGCAAACCGGGACAGGAGTACAATGAGCAGTTCTTC.

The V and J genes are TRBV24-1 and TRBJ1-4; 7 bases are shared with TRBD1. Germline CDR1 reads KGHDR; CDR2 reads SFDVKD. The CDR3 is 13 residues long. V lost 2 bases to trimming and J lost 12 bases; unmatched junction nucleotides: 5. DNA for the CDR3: TGTGCCACCAGTGATTCCGGACAGGAGGAACTGTTTTTT. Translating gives CATSDSGQEELFF.